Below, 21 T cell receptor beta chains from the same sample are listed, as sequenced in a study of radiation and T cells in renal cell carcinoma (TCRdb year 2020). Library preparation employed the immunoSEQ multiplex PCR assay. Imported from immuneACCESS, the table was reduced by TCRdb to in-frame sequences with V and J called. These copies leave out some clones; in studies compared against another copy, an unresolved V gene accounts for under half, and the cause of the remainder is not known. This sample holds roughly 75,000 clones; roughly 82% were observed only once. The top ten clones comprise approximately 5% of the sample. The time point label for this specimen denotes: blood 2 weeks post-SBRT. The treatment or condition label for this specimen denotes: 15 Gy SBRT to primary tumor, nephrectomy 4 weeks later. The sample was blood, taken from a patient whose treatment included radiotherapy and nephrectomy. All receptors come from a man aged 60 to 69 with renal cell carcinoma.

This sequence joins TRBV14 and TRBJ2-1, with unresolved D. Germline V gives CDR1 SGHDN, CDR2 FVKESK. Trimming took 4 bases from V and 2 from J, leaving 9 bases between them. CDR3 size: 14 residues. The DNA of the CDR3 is TGTGCCAGCAGCCTTGCTCGAGCCTACAATGAGCAGTTCTTC. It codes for CASSLARAYNEQFF.

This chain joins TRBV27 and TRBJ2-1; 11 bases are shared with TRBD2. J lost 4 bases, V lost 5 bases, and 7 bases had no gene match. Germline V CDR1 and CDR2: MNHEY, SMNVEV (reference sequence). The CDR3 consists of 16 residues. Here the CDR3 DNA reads TGTGCCAGCAGTAGAACGGGACTAGCGGTTTACAATGAGCAGTTCTTC. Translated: CASSRTGLAVYNEQFF.

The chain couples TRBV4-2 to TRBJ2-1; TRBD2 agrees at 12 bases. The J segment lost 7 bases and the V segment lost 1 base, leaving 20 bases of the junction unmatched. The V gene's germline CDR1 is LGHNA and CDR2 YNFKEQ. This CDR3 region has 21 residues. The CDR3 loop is CASSQVASTSGSLYSTNEQFF. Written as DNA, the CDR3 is TGTGCCAGCAGCCAAGTTGCTTCGACTAGCGGGAGCCTCTATTCGACGAATGAGCAGTTCTTC.

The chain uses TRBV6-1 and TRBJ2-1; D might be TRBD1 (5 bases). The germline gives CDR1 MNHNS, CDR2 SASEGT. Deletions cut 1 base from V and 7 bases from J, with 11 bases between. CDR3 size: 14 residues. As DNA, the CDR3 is TGTGCCAGCAGTGAAGTGACAGAGCCGAATGAGCAGTTCTTC. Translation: CASSEVTEPNEQFF.

The CDR3 region is CASSLRTAKNEQFF. The CDR3 region has the DNA TGCGCCAGCAGTCTCCGGACAGCAAAGAATGAGCAGTTCTTC. This chain links TRBV10-1 with TRBJ2-1, with D tentatively TRBD1 (6 bases). CDR3 length: 14 amino acids. Germline V gene data show CDR1 as WNHNN and CDR2 as SYGVQD (reference sequence). With 5 bases removed from V and 7 bases from J, the gap between germline ends came to 15 bases.

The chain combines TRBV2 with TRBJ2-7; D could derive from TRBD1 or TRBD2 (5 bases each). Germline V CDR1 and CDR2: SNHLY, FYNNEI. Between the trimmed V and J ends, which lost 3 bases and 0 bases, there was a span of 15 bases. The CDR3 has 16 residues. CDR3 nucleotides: TGTGCCAGCAGTGAGCGCAGGGACCTATTCTCCTACGAGCAGTACTTC. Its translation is CASSERRDLFSYEQYF.

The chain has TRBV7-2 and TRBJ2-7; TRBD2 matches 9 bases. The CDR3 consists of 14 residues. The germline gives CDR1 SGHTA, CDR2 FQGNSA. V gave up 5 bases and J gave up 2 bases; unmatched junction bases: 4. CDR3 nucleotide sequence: TGTGCCAGCAGCCTGACTAGCGGCACCTACGAGCAGTACTTC. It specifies CASSLTSGTYEQYF.

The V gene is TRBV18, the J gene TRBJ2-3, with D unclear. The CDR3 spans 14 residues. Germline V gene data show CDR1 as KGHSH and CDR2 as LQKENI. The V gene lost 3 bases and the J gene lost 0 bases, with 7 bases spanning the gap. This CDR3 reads CASSPPPSTDTQYF. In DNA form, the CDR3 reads TGTGCCAGCTCACCCCCACCTAGCACAGATACGCAGTATTTT.

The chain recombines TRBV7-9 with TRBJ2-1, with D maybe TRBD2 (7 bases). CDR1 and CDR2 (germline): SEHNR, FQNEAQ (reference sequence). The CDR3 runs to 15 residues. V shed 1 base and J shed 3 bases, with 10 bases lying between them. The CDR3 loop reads CASSLVRGGYNEQFF. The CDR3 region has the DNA TGTGCCAGCAGCTTAGTTAGGGGGGGCTACAATGAGCAGTTCTTC.

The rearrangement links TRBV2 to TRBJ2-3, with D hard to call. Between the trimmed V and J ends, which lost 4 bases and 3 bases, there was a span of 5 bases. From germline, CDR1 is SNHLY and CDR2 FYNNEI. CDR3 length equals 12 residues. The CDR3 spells CASSAPTDTQYF. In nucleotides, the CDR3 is TGTGCCAGCAGTGCGCCGACAGATACGCAGTATTTT.

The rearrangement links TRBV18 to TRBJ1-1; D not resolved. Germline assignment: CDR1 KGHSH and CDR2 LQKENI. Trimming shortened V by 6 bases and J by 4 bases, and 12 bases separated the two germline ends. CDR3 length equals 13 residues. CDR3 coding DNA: TGTGCCAGCTCGGCCGTAGGCGGCACTGAAGCTTTCTTT. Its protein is CASSAVGGTEAFF.

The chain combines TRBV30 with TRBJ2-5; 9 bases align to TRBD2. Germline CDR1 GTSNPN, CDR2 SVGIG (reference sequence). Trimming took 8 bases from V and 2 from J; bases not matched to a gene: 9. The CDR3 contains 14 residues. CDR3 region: CAGSIAGAQETQYF. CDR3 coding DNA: TGTGCCGGGTCCATAGCGGGGGCTCAAGAGACCCAGTACTTC.

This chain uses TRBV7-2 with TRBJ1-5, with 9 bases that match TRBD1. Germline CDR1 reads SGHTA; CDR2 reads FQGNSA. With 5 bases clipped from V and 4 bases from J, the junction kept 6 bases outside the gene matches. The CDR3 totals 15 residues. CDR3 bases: TGTGCCAGCAGCACCCTGGGACAGGGAAATCAGCCCCAGCATTTT. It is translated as CASSTLGQGNQPQHF.

CDR3 region: CASSLEAGLEVPGDEQFF. Written as DNA, the CDR3 is TGCGCCAGCAGCTTGGAGGCCGGACTAGAGGTCCCTGGGGATGAGCAGTTCTTC. The V call is TRBV5-1, the J call TRBJ2-1; 7 bases agree with TRBD2. V was pared by 0 bases and J by 8 bases, with 17 bases of the junction left unmatched. Germline CDR1 SGHRS, CDR2 YFSETQ. The CDR3 covers 18 residues.

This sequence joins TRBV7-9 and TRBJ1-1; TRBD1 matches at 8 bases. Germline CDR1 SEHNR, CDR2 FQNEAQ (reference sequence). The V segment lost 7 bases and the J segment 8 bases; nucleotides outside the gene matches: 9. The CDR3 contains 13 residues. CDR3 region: CASTPGQGLEAFF. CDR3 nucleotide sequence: TGTGCCAGCACCCCCGGACAGGGACTCGAAGCTTTCTTT. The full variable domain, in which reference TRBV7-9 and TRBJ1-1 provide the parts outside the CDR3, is DTGVSQNPRHKITKRGQNVTFRCDPISEHNRLYWYRQTLGQGPEFLTYFQNEAQLEKSRLLSDRFSAERPKGSFSTLEIQRTEQGDSAMYLCASTPGQGLEAFFGQGTRLTVV.

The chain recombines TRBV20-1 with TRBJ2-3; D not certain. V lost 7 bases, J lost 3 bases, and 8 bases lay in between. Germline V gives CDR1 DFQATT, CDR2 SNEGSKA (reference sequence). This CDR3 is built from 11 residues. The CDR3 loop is CSVERTDTQYF. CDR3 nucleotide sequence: TGCAGTGTAGAAAGGACAGATACGCAGTATTTT.

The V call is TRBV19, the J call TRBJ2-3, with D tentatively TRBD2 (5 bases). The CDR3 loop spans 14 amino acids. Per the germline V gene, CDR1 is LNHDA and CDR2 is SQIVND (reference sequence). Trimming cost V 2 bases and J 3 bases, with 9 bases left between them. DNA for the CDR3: TGTGCCAGTAGTATAAGCCGAGGGACAGATACGCAGTATTTT. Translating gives CASSISRGTDTQYF.

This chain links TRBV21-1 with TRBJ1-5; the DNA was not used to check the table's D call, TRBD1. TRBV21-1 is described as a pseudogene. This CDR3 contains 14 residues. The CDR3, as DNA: TGTGCCAGCAGCACGACAGGGGGAGCTCAGCCCCAGCATTTT. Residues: CASSTTGGAQPQHF.

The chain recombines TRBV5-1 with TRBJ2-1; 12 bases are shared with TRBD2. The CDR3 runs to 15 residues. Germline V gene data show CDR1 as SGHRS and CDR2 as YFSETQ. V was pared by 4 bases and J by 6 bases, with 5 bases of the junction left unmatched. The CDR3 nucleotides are TGCGCCAGCAGCCGATGGACTAGCGGGGCCAATGAGCAGTTCTTC. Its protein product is CASSRWTSGANEQFF.

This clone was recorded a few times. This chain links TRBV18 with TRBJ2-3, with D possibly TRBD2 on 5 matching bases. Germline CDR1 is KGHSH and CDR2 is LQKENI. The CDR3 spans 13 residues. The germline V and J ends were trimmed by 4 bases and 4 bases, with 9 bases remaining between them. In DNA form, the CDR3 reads TGTGCCAGCTCACAACTAGAAGCAGATACGCAGTATTTT. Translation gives CASSQLEADTQYF.

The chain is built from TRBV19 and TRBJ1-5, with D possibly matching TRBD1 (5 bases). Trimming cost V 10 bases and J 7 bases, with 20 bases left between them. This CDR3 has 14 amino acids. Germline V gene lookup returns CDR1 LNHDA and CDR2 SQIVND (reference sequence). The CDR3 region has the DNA TGTGCCACCATGGTCCAGGGAGGTACGCAGCCCCAGCATTTT. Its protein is CATMVQGGTQPQHF.